The present T cell receptor (beta chain) was sequenced within a study of blood T cell repertoires in COVID-19. In the study overall: Sources were T cells, B-cell-depleted T cells, or PBMCs; the material itself was cDNA or gDNA.

It was during active infection that Seattle patients were enrolled and then longitudinally followed. Measured with immunoSEQ multiplex PCR; TCRdb has only the in-frame clones, and not every one. Among 350,000 to 450,000 clones listed, 80% to 90% were seen once. V gave up 1 base and J gave up 4 bases; unmatched junction bases: 6. The CDR3 is 15 residues long. From germline, CDR1 is SGHVS and CDR2 FNYEAQ. The TCR originated in a woman aged 55-69 years with COVID-19, enrolled during active disease. The chain joins TRBV7-6 to TRBJ2-5; 7 bases align to TRBD2. The sequenced sample consisted of peripheral blood. The CDR3 spells CASSLGIQRGETQYF. The CDR3 bases are TGTGCCAGCAGCTTAGGGATCCAGCGGGGAGAGACCCAGTACTTC.